A single sample gave rise to the 20 T cell receptor beta chains below, sequenced in a study of cytomegalovirus exposure and HLA in healthy donors. PCR primers comprised 60 Vbeta and 13 Jbeta primers. TCRdb's table, derived via immunoSEQ multiplex PCR, lists solely in-frame clones and lacks some. The sample has approximately 130,000 clones, about 61% seen once; the top ten hold 2.4%. The sequencing sample was made of PBMCs. The receptors originated from a woman in her forties in good health and CMV-seronegative.

Concerning this clone itself: One junction end does not reproduce the germline sequence, and a read error may be involved. The chain recombines TRBV19 with TRBJ1-4; the D is unclear. The CDR3 length is 17 residues. CDR1 and CDR2 (germline): LNHDA, SQIVND (reference sequence). CDR3 bases: TGTGCCGGTAGAAGTAGTGGAGGATGGGCAACTAATGAAAAACTGTTTTTT. Translating it yields CAGRSSGGWATNEKLFF.

This clone was detected a few times. The V and J genes are TRBV9 and TRBJ2-7, with TRBD1 matching 11 bases. The V and J ends lost 3 bases and 3 bases, in that order; junction bases with no gene match: 5. The CDR3 extends over 15 amino acids. Germline assignment: CDR1 SGDLS and CDR2 YYNGEE. The CDR3 coding sequence is TGTGCCAGCAGCGAGGGGACAGGGGGTAGCTACGAGCAGTACTTC. Translated: CASSEGTGGSYEQYF. Drawing the rest from reference TRBV9 and TRBJ2-7, the complete variable domain is DSGVTQTPKHLITATGQRVTLRCSPRSGDLSVYWYQQSLDQGLQFLIQYYNGEERAKGNILERFSAQQFPDLHSELNLSSLELGDSALYFCASSEGTGGSYEQYFGPGTRLTVT.

This chain links TRBV7-2 with TRBJ1-2; TRBD1 agrees at 7 bases. The CDR3 length is 15 residues. Germline V gene lookup returns CDR1 SGHTA and CDR2 FQGNSA. The J segment lost 4 bases and the V segment lost 5 bases, leaving 10 bases of the junction unmatched. The CDR3 nucleotides read TGTGCCAGCAGCCCGGGGACAGCTCAAGTCTATGGCTACACCTTC. Encoded protein: CASSPGTAQVYGYTF.

V is TRBV6-5 and J is TRBJ2-7, with a tentative D call TRBD2 (6 bases). Germline assignment: CDR1 MNHEY and CDR2 SVGAGI. The CDR3 runs to 15 residues. The ends were cut back, 2 bases at V and 0 bases at J, with 11 bases in the middle. The CDR3 reads CASSYLASASYEQYF. The CDR3 DNA follows: TGTGCCAGCAGTTACCTAGCTAGCGCCTCCTACGAGCAGTACTTC.

The genes are TRBV5-1 and TRBJ2-3; 11 nucleotides agree with TRBD2. Germline loops: CDR1 SGHRS, CDR2 YFSETQ. The V segment lost 4 bases and the J segment 1 base; nucleotides outside the gene matches: 5. The CDR3 consists of 16 residues. In DNA form, the CDR3 reads TGCGCCAGCAGCCAGGAACTAGCGGGGGGCACAGATACGCAGTATTTT. Encoded protein: CASSQELAGGTDTQYF.

This rearrangement joins TRBV2 to TRBJ2-2; 10 positions agree with TRBD2. This CDR3 has 17 amino acids. Germline lookup yields CDR1 SNHLY and CDR2 FYNNEI. J gave up 2 bases and V 4 bases, and 7 bases lay outside the gene matches. Written as DNA, the CDR3 is TGTGCCAGCAGTGTCCCCCTAGCGGGGGTAAACACCGGGGAGCTGTTTTTT. Protein sequence: CASSVPLAGVNTGELFF.

V usage is TRBV27 and J usage is TRBJ2-1; 10 positions agree with TRBD1. The CDR3 has 15 amino acids. V was pared by 4 bases and J by 2 bases, with 2 bases of the junction left unmatched. The V gene's germline CDR1 is MNHEY and CDR2 SMNVEV (reference sequence). CDR3 region: CASSSGQGAYNEQFF. The CDR3 DNA reads TGTGCCAGCAGTTCCGGACAGGGGGCCTACAATGAGCAGTTCTTC.

This sequence joins TRBV19 and TRBJ1-5; D gene uncertain. Between the trimmed V and J ends, which lost 3 bases and 4 bases, there was a span of 10 bases. CDR3 size: 14 residues. Germline values: CDR1 LNHDA, CDR2 SQIVND (reference sequence). The CDR3 is CASSIGYRNQPQHF. CDR3 in DNA: TGTGCCAGTAGTATCGGTTACAGAAATCAGCCCCAGCATTTT.

This clone came up a few times. At one boundary the junction diverges from the germline segment, which might be a read error. J is TRBJ1-1 and V is TRBV7-9; 7 nucleotides align to TRBD1. The CDR3 is made up of 12 amino acids. Germline V gene lookup returns CDR1 SEHNR and CDR2 FQNEAQ (reference sequence). The DNA for the CDR3 is TGTTCCAGCAGCTGGGACAGCCCTGAAGCTTTCTTT. This encodes CSSSWDSPEAFF.

This clone was recorded once. The J gene is TRBJ2-2, the V gene TRBV7-9; unclear D gene. The germline gives CDR1 SEHNR, CDR2 FQNEAQ (reference sequence). The CDR3 has 15 amino acids. V lost 1 base, J lost 3 bases, and 9 bases lay in between. The CDR3 sequence: CASSLGSAYTGELFF. CDR3 nucleotides: TGTGCCAGCAGCTTAGGGTCCGCGTACACCGGGGAGCTGTTTTTT.

The chain links TRBV27 to TRBJ1-1, with unresolved D. This CDR3 has 13 residues. The germline V gene has CDR1 MNHEY and CDR2 SMNVEV (reference sequence). The V and J ends lost 3 bases and 8 bases respectively, with 13 bases between them. DNA of the CDR3: TGTGCCAGCAGTTTCCGAGAGGGCAGGGAAGCTTTCTTT. The encoded protein is CASSFREGREAFF.

This rearrangement joins TRBV7-7 to TRBJ2-1; 9 bases are a match to TRBD1. Germline loops: CDR1 SSHAT, CDR2 FNYEAQ (reference sequence). The CDR3 loop spans 15 amino acids. The trim removed 5 bases at V and 3 bases at J, leaving 5 bases unmatched. The CDR3 DNA sequence: TGTGCCAGCAGCGGCGGGACAGGGAACTACAATGAGCAGTTCTTC. This translates into CASSGGTGNYNEQFF.

The genes are TRBV19 and TRBJ2-7; TRBD2 agrees at 9 bases. The CDR3 totals 15 residues. The germline gives CDR1 LNHDA, CDR2 SQIVND (reference sequence). Trimming took 3 bases from V and 2 from J; bases not matched to a gene: 5. This CDR3 is CASSIQSSGTYEQYF. The CDR3 DNA sequence: TGTGCCAGTAGTATCCAATCTAGCGGGACCTACGAGCAGTACTTC.

This clone was counted between two and nine times. The CDR3 DNA reads as TGTGCCAGCAGCGCTGGGGGGGGACAGGGTCTCACAGATACGCAGTATTTT. It specifies CASSAGGGQGLTDTQYF. J is TRBJ2-3 and V is TRBV7-2; 9 bases map to TRBD1. Germline CDR1 and CDR2: SGHTA and FQGNSA. The CDR3 loop spans 17 amino acids. V lost 5 bases to trimming and J lost 2 bases; unmatched junction nucleotides: 11.

This clone was seen a handful of times. The chain employs TRBV7-9 and TRBJ1-2; 7 positions match TRBD1. V shed 1 base, J shed 8 bases, and the junction held 1 base outside the gene matches. The CDR3 is 12 residues long. Germline V gene sequence: CDR1 SEHNR, CDR2 FQNEAQ (reference sequence). In DNA, the CDR3 is TGTGCCAGCAGCTTAGAAGGGGGCGGCTACACCTTC. Translation gives CASSLEGGGYTF.

This clone was counted a few times. The CDR3 protein is CASAKGSSPQHF. In DNA, the CDR3 is TGTGCCAGCGCGAAGGGGTCATCGCCCCAGCATTTT. The J gene is TRBJ1-5, the V gene TRBV27, with D perhaps matching TRBD1 (5 bases). This CDR3 comprises 12 residues. Deletions cut 8 bases from V and 9 bases from J, with 14 bases between. Germline V gene data show CDR1 as MNHEY and CDR2 as SMNVEV (reference sequence).

The chain couples TRBV5-5 to TRBJ2-5, with 8 bases that match TRBD2. From germline, CDR1 is SGHKS and CDR2 YYEKEE (reference sequence). This CDR3 comprises 13 residues. V gave up 4 bases and J gave up 5 bases; unmatched junction bases: 4. The CDR3, as DNA: TGTGCCAGCAGCAGGGAGCGGGGGGAGACCCAGTACTTC. Its protein is CASSRERGETQYF.

The J gene is TRBJ1-1, the V gene TRBV28, with D maybe TRBD1 (6 bases). Trimming removed 5 bases from V and 4 bases from J, with 17 bases in between. CDR1 and CDR2 from the germline V gene are MDHEN and SYDVKM. This CDR3 has 15 residues. The CDR3: CASSPPGWGLTEAFF. CDR3 coding DNA: TGTGCCAGCAGTCCCCCCGGATGGGGGCTCACTGAAGCTTTCTTT.

V usage is TRBV27 and J usage is TRBJ2-2; 7 bases fit TRBD2. V gave up 6 bases and J gave up 2 bases; unmatched junction bases: 6. CDR3 length equals 15 residues. The germline V gene encodes CDR1 MNHEY and CDR2 SMNVEV (reference sequence). CDR3 bases: TGTGCCAGCAGGGGGGGGAGGGGAAACACCGGGGAGCTGTTTTTT. Residues: CASRGGRGNTGELFF.

This chain links TRBV10-3 with TRBJ1-1, with D possibly TRBD1 on 6 matching bases. V was trimmed by 8 bases and J by 0 bases, leaving 16 bases between them. This CDR3 spans 15 amino acids. Germline V gives CDR1 ENHRY, CDR2 SYGVKD. CDR3 loop: CAIGGAITMNTEAFF. In DNA form, the CDR3 reads TGTGCCATCGGGGGGGCGATCACCATGAACACTGAAGCTTTCTTT.